This T cell receptor (beta chain) came from a study of immune heterogeneity within non-small cell lung tumors. About the research overall: There was 1 tumor not otherwise specified, along with around eleven non-squamous carcinomas and 4 squamous cell carcinomas.

V was clipped by 3 bases and J by 10 bases, with 10 bases between them. This CDR3 has 12 residues. Germline loops: CDR1 SEHNR, CDR2 FQNEAQ (reference sequence). Template material comprised bulk tumor genomic DNA at about 660 ng per sample. During surgery, several far-apart biopsies were obtained from every primary tumor. Those enrolled were patients newly diagnosed with untreated non-small cell lung cancer and undergoing curative surgery. In regard to this clonotype: In this CDR3 the conserved last residue, phenylalanine or tryptophan, is missing, so a read error is likely.

It was with 32 V and 13 J primers that multiplex PCR amplified TCR beta CDR3. One entry per CDR3 protein results from TCRdb running MiXCR on the multiplex PCR reads. This table has roughly 20,000 distinct CDR3 sequences, around 26% appearing once. The chain has TRBV7-9 and TRBJ2-4, with D possibly TRBD1 on 5 matching bases. The sequence was obtained from a man in his forties or fifties with non-small cell lung cancer. Sequenced sample: lung tumor tissue. The CDR3 DNA sequence: TGTGCCAGCAGCTTGAACAGGAATATTCAGTACCTC. Residues: CASSLNRNIQYL.